The clone carrying this T cell receptor (beta chain) occurred a few times. What it binds is not known. The sample is drawn from a study of blood T cells in healthy people across ages. Study-wide findings and caveats: In older individuals, TCR beta diversity per million T cells was lower, falling roughly linearly with age.

Per the germline V gene, CDR1 is DFQATT and CDR2 is SNEGSKA (reference sequence). Trimming pared 3 bases from V and 4 bases from J, leaving 10 bases between. CDR3 size: 13 residues. The second PCR ran roughly 6 to 11 cycles with a sample-barcoded 5' primer and J-beta primers. TCRdb reprocessed the 5' RACE reads with MiXCR, giving one entry per CDR3 protein. This table holds roughly 800,000 distinct CDR3 sequences, roughly 60% found once. The receptor's source is a man younger than 45 in good health. Input material: blood. The V and J genes are TRBV20-1 and TRBJ2-1, with a weak D call TRBD1 (5 bases). The CDR3: CSASDDSYNEQFF. The CDR3 coding sequence is TGCAGTGCTAGCGATGACAGTTACAATGAGCAGTTCTTC.